One sample yielded the 14 T cell receptor beta chains listed below, sequenced in a study of blood T cell repertoires in COVID-19. The repertoire was sequenced with immunoSEQ multiplex PCR; TCRdb's copy has only in-frame clones and lacks some. Altogether 200,000 to 250,000 clones are present, over 75% being singletons, with the ten largest covering around 5%. Specimen: peripheral blood. The receptors were sampled from a human donor in a cohort sampled during active COVID-19.

This sequence joins TRBV18 and TRBJ1-4; D remains unclear. This CDR3 is built from 16 residues. The germline CDR1 and CDR2 sequences are KGHSH and LQKENI. V was shortened by 0 bases and J by 8 bases, with 16 bases between the two germline ends. The CDR3 DNA is TGTGCCAGCTCACCACCGATATGGTACAGCCCGGAAAAACTGTTTTTT. This translates into CASSPPIWYSPEKLFF.

In nucleotides, the CDR3 is TGTGCCAGCAGCGCCCGCTCGGACTCTAGGGCCGGGGAGCTGTTTTTT. Translated, it gives CASSARSDSRAGELFF. The chain links TRBV9 to TRBJ2-2; D may be TRBD2 (5 bases). Germline values: CDR1 SGDLS, CDR2 YYNGEE. V was shortened by 3 bases and J by 6 bases, with 18 bases between the two germline ends. This CDR3 comprises 16 residues.

The chain couples TRBV16 to TRBJ2-5, with TRBD1 matching 10 bases. CDR1 and CDR2 from the germline V gene are KGHSY and FQNENV. The V and J ends lost 6 bases and 2 bases, in that order; junction bases with no gene match: 3. The CDR3 consists of 14 residues. The CDR3 protein is CASRDRGRQETQYF. The DNA of the CDR3 is TGTGCCAGCAGAGACAGGGGGCGACAAGAGACCCAGTACTTC.

The chain employs TRBV5-1 and TRBJ2-2, with 10 bases lining up with TRBD1. After removal of 7 bases from V and 5 bases from J, the junction contained 8 bases not matched to a gene. CDR1 and CDR2 (germline): SGHRS, YFSETQ. The CDR3 is 15 residues long. The CDR3 loop is CASGMTGGTTGELFF. The CDR3 DNA reads as TGCGCCAGCGGCATGACAGGGGGCACGACCGGGGAGCTGTTTTTT.

V gene TRBV23-1 combines with J gene TRBJ1-5; TRBD1 aligns across 9 bases. TRBV23-1 is assigned to the ORF class and has an uncertain function. V dropped 3 bases and J dropped 7; count of bases not matched to a gene: 7. The CDR3 consists of 15 residues. The CDR3: CASSHPDRGSQPQHF. As DNA, the CDR3 is TGCGCCAGCAGTCACCCGGACAGGGGAAGCCAGCCCCAGCATTTT.

This chain connects TRBV6-5 to TRBJ1-1, with 10 bases aligning to TRBD1. Germline V gene sequence: CDR1 MNHEY, CDR2 SVGAGI. This CDR3 has 12 residues. Trimming at V came to 10 bases and at J to 12 bases, leaving 11 bases not matched to a gene. DNA of the CDR3: TGTGCCACCGATGGCCGACAGGGGGCGACTTTCTTT. Translation: CATDGRQGATFF.

In its sample, this clone was seen once. The rearrangement links TRBV14 to TRBJ2-2, with D hard to call. Trimming removed 1 base at V and 2 bases at J, with 5 bases between. The V gene's germline CDR1 is SGHDN and CDR2 FVKESK. The CDR3 has 14 amino acids. CDR3 DNA sequence: TGTGCCAGCAGCCAAGGACATAACACCGGGGAGCTGTTTTTT. This translates into CASSQGHNTGELFF.

This CDR3 reads CASEQGRSYEQYF. The CDR3 DNA reads TGTGCCAGTGAACAGGGGCGTTCCTACGAGCAGTACTTC. The rearrangement joins TRBV12-3 or TRBV12-4 to TRBJ2-7, with 7 nucleotides matching TRBD1. The CDR3 covers 13 residues. With V trimmed by 9 bases and J by 1 base, 6 bases remained unmatched.

The J gene is TRBJ2-3, the V gene TRBV25-1; a weak D match, TRBD2 (6 bases). Trimming took off 6 bases at V and 4 bases at J, with 11 bases between the two ends. The V gene's germline CDR1 is MGHDK and CDR2 SYGVNS. CDR3 length equals 13 residues. The CDR3 bases are TGTGCCAGCAGGGGACTCCAATCAGATACGCAGTATTTT. It specifies CASRGLQSDTQYF.

This clone was found a few times. V gene TRBV6-6 combines with J gene TRBJ2-2; D is perhaps TRBD2 (6 bases). CDR3 length equals 14 residues. Germline CDR1 is MNHNY and CDR2 is SVGAGI (reference sequence). V lost 6 bases to trimming and J lost 3 bases, with 11 bases between them. The CDR3 DNA reads TGTGCCAGCAGGGGAGGACCGTACACCGGGGAGCTGTTTTTT. This encodes CASRGGPYTGELFF.

The rearrangement links TRBV29-1 to TRBJ2-7; TRBD2 matches 14 bases. The CDR3 is made up of 15 amino acids. From germline, CDR1 is SQVTM and CDR2 ANQGSEA. J gave up 2 bases and V 7 bases, and 7 bases lay outside the gene matches. CDR3 bases: TGCAGCGCTCTCGGACTAGCGGGAGGCACCTACGAGCAGTACTTC. Translating gives CSALGLAGGTYEQYF.

This clone was picked up one time. This chain links TRBV7-3 with TRBJ1-1, with D uncertain. The CDR3 has 13 residues. The V end was cut by 6 bases, the J end by 4 bases, with 12 bases between. Germline CDR1 and CDR2: SGHTA and FQGTGA. The CDR3 here is CASSSQDFTEAFF. CDR3 coding DNA: TGTGCCAGCAGTTCTCAAGACTTCACTGAAGCTTTCTTT.

V and J are TRBV18 and TRBJ2-2; 7 bases match TRBD1. The CDR3 sequence is 15 residues long. V lost 6 bases, J lost 5 bases, and 9 bases stayed unmatched. Germline values: CDR1 KGHSH, CDR2 LQKENI. The CDR3 loop is CASSPARQGTGELFF. CDR3 sequence (DNA): TGTGCCAGCTCCCCCGCCCGACAGGGTACCGGGGAGCTGTTTTTT.

In its sample, this clone was seen a few times. The chain combines TRBV27 with TRBJ1-5; no clear D gene. V shed 6 bases and J shed 11 bases, with 11 bases lying between them. The CDR3 sequence is 11 residues long. CDR1 and CDR2 from the germline V gene are MNHEY and SMNVEV (reference sequence). As DNA, the CDR3 is TGTGCCAGCAGCCCCTATAATTCCCAGCATTTT. It codes for CASSPYNSQHF.